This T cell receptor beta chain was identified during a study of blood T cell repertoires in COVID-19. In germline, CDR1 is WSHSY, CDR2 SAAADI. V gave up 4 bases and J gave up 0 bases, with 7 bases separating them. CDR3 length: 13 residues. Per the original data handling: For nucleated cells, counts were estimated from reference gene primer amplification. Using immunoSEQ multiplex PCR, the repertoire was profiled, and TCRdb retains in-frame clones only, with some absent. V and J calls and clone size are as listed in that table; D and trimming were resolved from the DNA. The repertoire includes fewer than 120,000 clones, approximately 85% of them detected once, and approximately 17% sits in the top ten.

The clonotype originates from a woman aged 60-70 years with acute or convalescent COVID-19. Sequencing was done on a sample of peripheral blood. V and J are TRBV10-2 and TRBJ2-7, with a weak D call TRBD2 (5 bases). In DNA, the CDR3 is TGCGCCAGCAGTGCGGGGATCTCCTACGAGCAGTACTTC. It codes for CASSAGISYEQYF.